These 32 T cell receptor beta chains were all obtained from the same sample, sequenced in a study of blood T cell repertoires in COVID-19. The data were produced by immunoSEQ multiplex PCR, yet TCRdb's version contains in-frame clones alone and is incomplete. The sample gives hundreds of thousands of clones, 80% to 85% of which show up once; more than 4% is in the top ten. The sequenced material came from PBMCs or T cells enriched from blood (not recorded which). All receptors derive from a man aged 40-50 years who had been exposed to COVID-19.

The CDR3, as DNA: TGTGCCAGCAGTGGATGGGGACAGTCGAACACCGGGGAGCTGTTTTTT. This translates into CASSGWGQSNTGELFF. The chain combines TRBV25-1 with TRBJ2-2; 7 positions match TRBD1. The CDR3 extends over 16 amino acids. Trimming took 4 bases from V and 0 from J; bases not matched to a gene: 5. CDR1 is MGHDK and CDR2 is SYGVNS in the germline V gene. The whole variable domain, filled in from reference TRBV25-1 and TRBJ2-2, reads EADIYQTPRYLVIGTGKKITLECSQTMGHDKMYWYQQDPGMELHLIHYSYGVNSTEKGDLSSESTVSRIRTEHFPLTLESARPSHTSQYLCASSGWGQSNTGELFFGEGSRLTVL.

This sequence joins TRBV9 and TRBJ2-3, with a tentative D call TRBD2 (5 bases). Trimming cost V 3 bases and J 2 bases, with 22 bases left between them. The germline CDR1 and CDR2 sequences are SGDLS and YYNGEE. The CDR3 has 18 amino acids. CDR3 sequence (DNA): TGTGCCAGCAGCGACCCTCTTCGTCGGGAAGGTCTCACAGATACGCAGTATTTT. Amino acids: CASSDPLRREGLTDTQYF.

This rearrangement joins TRBV7-2 to TRBJ2-1; perhaps TRBD2 as D (5 bases). This CDR3 comprises 15 residues. Germline V gives CDR1 SGHTA, CDR2 FQGNSA. The germline V and J ends were trimmed by 2 bases and 6 bases, with 14 bases remaining between them. Here the CDR3 reads CASSLYGGSSNEQFF. The CDR3 nucleotides read TGTGCCAGCAGCTTATACGGTGGGAGCAGCAATGAGCAGTTCTTC.

Comment on this clone: Distinct nucleotide sequences in the sample also encode this CDR3. The J gene is TRBJ1-6, the V gene TRBV12-3 or TRBV12-4; D is perhaps TRBD1 (5 bases). The CDR3 has 12 amino acids. Between the trimmed V and J ends, which lost 3 bases and 10 bases, there was a span of 7 bases. The CDR3 DNA is TGTGCCAGCAGTTTCGCAGGGTCACCCCTCCACTTT. It specifies CASSFAGSPLHF.

The chain links TRBV19 to TRBJ2-5, with D perhaps TRBD2 (6 bases). Per germline, CDR1 LNHDA and CDR2 SQIVND (reference sequence). V was cut by 6 bases and J by 10 bases, with 27 bases left in between. The CDR3 has 16 amino acids. The CDR3 sequence is CASRDGQRVGGLGQYF. In DNA form, the CDR3 reads TGTGCCAGTAGGGATGGGCAGCGGGTCGGCGGGTTGGGCCAGTACTTC.

V is TRBV3-1 (or the pseudogene TRBV3-2) and J is TRBJ2-7; TRBD2 aligns across 9 bases. The CDR3 runs to 13 residues. Germline V gene data show CDR1 as LGHDT and CDR2 as YNNKEL (reference sequence). The J segment lost 13 bases and the V segment lost 0 bases, leaving 7 bases of the junction unmatched. For the CDR3, the DNA is TGTGCCAGCAGCCAAGAGCCTAGCGGGATAATCTACTTC. This gives the protein CASSQEPSGIIYF.

The chain links TRBV6-5 to TRBJ1-2, with D unresolved. Germline V CDR1 and CDR2: MNHEY, SVGAGI. The CDR3 sequence is 13 residues long. Trimming removed 0 bases at V and 8 bases at J, with 10 bases between. The CDR3, as DNA: TGTGCCAGCAGTTACTCGACCGGGAGAGGCTACACCTTC. The encoded protein is CASSYSTGRGYTF.

This rearrangement joins TRBV7-9 to TRBJ2-5, with 7 bases that match TRBD1. V shed 5 bases and J 4 bases; nucleotides not matched to a gene: 13. CDR3 length: 16 amino acids. Per germline, CDR1 SEHNR and CDR2 FQNEAQ (reference sequence). CDR3 DNA: TGTGCCAGCAGCGCCGGACAGGCTTCGATGGGAGAGACCCAGTACTTC. It specifies CASSAGQASMGETQYF.

The chain combines TRBV6-1 with TRBJ1-5; D gene ambiguous. V shed 0 bases and J shed 5 bases, with 8 bases lying between them. CDR3 length: 14 residues. CDR1 and CDR2 from the germline V gene are MNHNS and SASEGT. Here the CDR3 DNA reads TGTGCCAGCAGTGAAGCCAGGATTGATCAGCCCCAGCATTTT. It translates to CASSEARIDQPQHF.

CDR3 sequence reads: CASSLGFGTGPDEQYF. DNA of the CDR3: TGTGCCAGCAGCTTAGGGTTCGGGACAGGCCCCGACGAGCAGTACTTC. This chain joins TRBV7-6 and TRBJ2-7; 8 bases match TRBD1. Germline CDR1 is SGHVS and CDR2 is FNYEAQ. The CDR3 length is 16 residues. Unmatched junction bases numbered 10, after V lost 1 base and J lost 5 bases.

The rearrangement uses TRBV14 and TRBJ2-2, with 7 nucleotides matching TRBD2. The length of the CDR3 is 15 residues. Germline V lookup: CDR1 SGHDN, CDR2 FVKESK. V dropped 4 bases and J dropped 5; count of bases not matched to a gene: 7. The CDR3 region is CASSPIGEGTGELFF. CDR3 nucleotide sequence: TGTGCCAGCAGCCCCATAGGGGAGGGAACCGGGGAGCTGTTTTTT.

The chain recombines TRBV5-1 with TRBJ2-1, with TRBD2 as a possible D gene (6 bases). Germline lookup yields CDR1 SGHRS and CDR2 YFSETQ. The CDR3 contains 18 residues. Trimming stripped 0 bases from V and 4 bases from J, with 20 bases between. The CDR3 coding sequence is TGCGCCAGCAGCTTGGGCCCCCCGGGGCGGGGACTTTACAATGAGCAGTTCTTC. Translated: CASSLGPPGRGLYNEQFF.

The chain carries TRBV19 and TRBJ2-3, with D unresolved. The V and J ends lost 3 bases and 0 bases respectively, with 7 bases between them. Germline V gene data show CDR1 as LNHDA and CDR2 as SQIVND (reference sequence). The CDR3 is 14 amino acids. DNA of the CDR3: TGTGCCAGTAGTATTTCCGTTAGCACAGATACGCAGTATTTT. This translates into CASSISVSTDTQYF.

The V call is TRBV28, the J call TRBJ2-2, with D possibly matching TRBD2 (6 bases). V was cut by 5 bases and J by 5 bases, with 15 bases left in between. Germline CDR1 MDHEN, CDR2 SYDVKM. The CDR3 length is 15 residues. CDR3 amino acids: CASSPPLSGTGELFF. CDR3 DNA: TGTGCCAGCAGTCCCCCCTTGAGCGGGACCGGGGAGCTGTTTTTT.

The chain joins TRBV7-9 to TRBJ1-1; a possible D gene is TRBD1 (6 bases). In germline, CDR1 is SEHNR, CDR2 FQNEAQ (reference sequence). V was trimmed by 4 bases and J by 8 bases, leaving 14 bases between them. The CDR3 covers 13 residues. Here the CDR3 DNA reads TGTGCCAGCAGCTCGTACCAGGGGACAGAAGCTTTCTTT. As protein: CASSSYQGTEAFF.

This clone was observed once. The chain links TRBV19 to TRBJ1-2, with D possibly TRBD1 on 5 matching bases. This CDR3 comprises 15 residues. V was clipped by 5 bases and J by 4 bases, with 17 bases between them. Germline-derived CDR1 and CDR2 are LNHDA and SQIVND (reference sequence). CDR3: CASSVTNTGLYGYTF. The CDR3 DNA reads as TGTGCCAGTAGTGTAACCAATACAGGTCTCTATGGCTACACCTTC. The full variable domain, its missing parts supplied by reference TRBV19 and TRBJ1-2, is DGGITQSPKYLFRKEGQNVTLSCEQNLNHDAMYWYRQDPGQGLRLIYYSQIVNDFQKGDIAEGYSVSREKKESFPLTVTSAQKNPTAFYLCASSVTNTGLYGYTFGSGTRLTVV.

The chain uses TRBV5-1 and TRBJ2-3; 9 nucleotides agree with TRBD1. The CDR3 loop spans 15 amino acids. Germline CDR1 and CDR2: SGHRS and YFSETQ. V lost 4 bases, J lost 2 bases, and 5 bases stayed unmatched. CDR3 nucleotides: TGCGCCAGCAGCATAACAGGGGGCTTCACAGATACGCAGTATTTT. It encodes CASSITGGFTDTQYF.

V usage is TRBV30 and J usage is TRBJ2-7, with TRBD2 matching over 9 bases. The V and J ends lost 4 bases and 7 bases, in that order; junction bases with no gene match: 11. From germline, CDR1 is GTSNPN and CDR2 SVGIG (reference sequence). The CDR3 has 14 residues. CDR3 in amino acids: CAWNAGGPVKEQYF. CDR3 in DNA: TGTGCCTGGAATGCGGGAGGGCCTGTTAAAGAGCAGTACTTC.

The CDR3 DNA sequence: TGTGCCAGCACCACGCCGGGACTAAACACCGGGGAGCTGTTTTTT. Protein sequence: CASTTPGLNTGELFF. This sequence joins TRBV18 and TRBJ2-2, with 7 bases matching TRBD2. Germline V lookup: CDR1 KGHSH, CDR2 LQKENI. V gave up 8 bases and J gave up 2 bases; unmatched junction bases: 8. There are 15 residues in the CDR3.

This clone was seen more than once but under ten times. The chain employs TRBV28 and TRBJ2-7, with D maybe TRBD2 (6 bases). This CDR3 has 14 amino acids. Germline CDR1 and CDR2: MDHEN and SYDVKM. The germline V and J ends were trimmed by 6 bases and 4 bases, with 16 bases remaining between them. The CDR3 loop reads CASRPGSGPYEQYF. Written as DNA, the CDR3 is TGTGCCAGCAGACCCGGGAGTGGCCCGTACGAGCAGTACTTC.

The V gene is TRBV6-5, the J gene TRBJ2-7; D may be TRBD2 (6 bases). The CDR3 has 11 amino acids. V was clipped by 7 bases and J by 3 bases, with 7 bases between them. The germline gives CDR1 MNHEY, CDR2 SVGAGI. The chain's CDR3 is CASTGGYEQYF. CDR3 nucleotides: TGTGCCAGCACCGGGGGCTACGAGCAGTACTTC.

This chain connects TRBV14 to TRBJ1-2; D not certain. Trimming shortened V by 5 bases and J by 6 bases, and 10 bases separated the two germline ends. Germline V CDR1 and CDR2: SGHDN, FVKESK. The length of the CDR3 is 12 residues. The CDR3 region has the DNA TGTGCCAGCAGCTACCAGCGGCATGGCTACACCTTC. Amino acid sequence: CASSYQRHGYTF.

The chain couples TRBV30 to TRBJ1-1; D uncertain. The CDR3 is 12 residues long. V lost 5 bases and J 8 bases, leaving 15 bases between the germline ends. The germline gives CDR1 GTSNPN, CDR2 SVGIG (reference sequence). The CDR3 coding sequence is TGTGCCTGGGGCCGGGATTTTACCGAAGCTTTCTTT. It is translated as CAWGRDFTEAFF.

The chain employs TRBV10-1 and TRBJ2-7; the match to TRBD2 covers 10 bases. CDR1 and CDR2 from the germline V gene are WNHNN and SYGVQD (reference sequence). This CDR3 spans 15 amino acids. V dropped 4 bases and J dropped 0; count of bases not matched to a gene: 3. The CDR3 DNA reads TGCGCCAGCAGTGGTGGACTAGCGGCCTCCTACGAGCAGTACTTC. This sequence encodes CASSGGLAASYEQYF.

The genes are TRBV18 and TRBJ2-3; possibly TRBD1 for D (6 bases). Germline V gene lookup returns CDR1 KGHSH and CDR2 LQKENI. Trimming took off 3 bases at V and 4 bases at J, with 20 bases between the two ends. This CDR3 comprises 17 residues. DNA for the CDR3: TGTGCCAGCTCACCTAACAGACCCCAACAGGGAGCAGATACGCAGTATTTT. Translating it yields CASSPNRPQQGADTQYF.

CDR3 sequence: CASSPEGQGNNQPQHF. Here the CDR3 DNA reads TGTGCCAGCAGCCCCGAGGGACAGGGAAACAATCAGCCCCAGCATTTT. V usage is TRBV7-9 and J usage is TRBJ1-5; the match to TRBD1 covers 9 bases. From germline, CDR1 is SEHNR and CDR2 FQNEAQ (reference sequence). Trimming cost V 5 bases and J 3 bases; bases outside gene matches: 8. This CDR3 has 16 amino acids.

This clone appeared a single time. The V gene is TRBV7-2, the J gene TRBJ2-5; TRBD2 matches 9 bases. The CDR3 is 15 amino acids. V shed 3 bases, J shed 5 bases, and the junction held 7 bases outside the gene matches. CDR1 is SGHTA and CDR2 is FQGNSA in the germline V gene. CDR3 nucleotides: TGTGCCAGCAGCTTCTCGTTTGCGGGGGGGGAGACCCAGTACTTC. Translating gives CASSFSFAGGETQYF.

The chain carries TRBV20-1 and TRBJ2-5; no clear D gene. Trimming took 4 bases from V and 5 from J, leaving 5 bases between them. The length of the CDR3 is 10 residues. Germline CDR1 is DFQATT and CDR2 is SNEGSKA (reference sequence). The CDR3 spells CSAIMETQYF. The CDR3 DNA is TGCAGTGCTATTATGGAGACCCAGTACTTC.

The chain recombines TRBV6-1 with TRBJ2-7; D unresolved. V was shortened by 0 bases and J by 2 bases, with 11 bases between the two germline ends. Per germline, CDR1 MNHNS and CDR2 SASEGT. This CDR3 spans 15 amino acids. CDR3 nucleotide sequence: TGTGCCAGCAGTGAAGCGCACGGTTCCCCCTACGAGCAGTACTTC. Its translation: CASSEAHGSPYEQYF.

The chain carries TRBV20-1 and TRBJ2-3; 11 positions match TRBD2. The V gene's germline CDR1 is DFQATT and CDR2 SNEGSKA (reference sequence). The V gene end was trimmed by 3 bases and the J gene end by 2 bases; junction bases not matched to a gene: 10. The CDR3 contains 17 residues. CDR3: CSASSSGREKTTDTQYF. In nucleotides, the CDR3 is TGCAGTGCTAGTAGTAGCGGGAGGGAGAAGACCACAGATACGCAGTATTTT.

This chain links TRBV3-1 (or the pseudogene TRBV3-2) with TRBJ1-2; 7 bases match TRBD1. V trimming: 3 bases; J trimming: 8 bases; junction bases outside the gene matches: 12. The CDR3 contains 15 residues. Per the germline V gene, CDR1 is LGHDT and CDR2 is YNNKEL (reference sequence). CDR3 DNA sequence: TGTGCCAGCAGCCACCGACAGGGTACCTCTCGAGGCTACACCTTC. It specifies CASSHRQGTSRGYTF.

A few counts support this clone. The rearrangement links TRBV5-1 to TRBJ1-3; 9 positions match TRBD1. Germline values: CDR1 SGHRS, CDR2 YFSETQ. J was trimmed by 9 bases and V by 0 bases; bases with no gene match: 7. The CDR3 totals 15 residues. The CDR3 DNA sequence: TGCGCCAGCAGCTTGGCGGGACAGGGATTTTCCACCATATATTTT. The encoded protein is CASSLAGQGFSTIYF.